This T cell receptor (beta chain) is from a study of OX40 agonist ivuxolimab in advanced cancers. As for the study in general: Dose-escalation patients had hepatocellular carcinoma, melanoma, renal cell or head and neck cancer. Prior anti-PD-1, anti-PD-L1 or anti-CTLA-4 therapy was allowed; about 39% had some. Study conclusions and caveats: At doses 0.1 to 3.0 mg/kg, CD4+ and CD8+ clones expanded.

Clones were read by immunoSEQ multiplex PCR, and TCRdb kept only the in-frame ones, dropping some. The sample includes 60,000 to 90,000 clones, around 90% of them seen just once. CDR1 is SEHNR, CDR2 FQNEAQ, per germline (reference sequence). The V segment lost 5 bases and the J segment 3 bases; nucleotides outside the gene matches: 4. The CDR3 is 15 amino acids. To note about this clone: Its antigen is not identified.

This sequence was found in an adult with an advanced solid tumor such as melanoma, head and neck, liver or kidney cancer. The chain has TRBV7-9 and TRBJ2-3; 11 bases agree with TRBD2. The sample here was CD4+ or CD8+ T cells sorted from blood, taken in a trial of the OX40 agonist ivuxolimab. Here the CDR3 DNA reads TGTGCCAGCAGCAAAGGGACTAGCGGAACAGATACGCAGTATTTT. As protein: CASSKGTSGTDTQYF.